Below, one T cell receptor (beta chain) is given with its context. Alongside a J-beta primer mix, a sample-barcoded 5' primer served in a second PCR lasting about 6 to 12 cycles. A template-switch adaptor containing 12 random nucleotides labeled each cDNA molecule. TCRdb itself ran the 5' RACE reads through MiXCR, one entry per CDR3 protein. Found here are approximately 800,000 distinct CDR3 sequences, roughly 60% of them singletons; the top ten hold about 20%. This sample was taken from a study of blood T cells in healthy people across ages. Collection of around 10 milliliters of peripheral blood was performed for each donor. Per sample, at least 5 micrograms of total RNA were extracted. Sequencing was done on a sample of blood. The origin of this receptor is a man younger than 45 in good health.

CDR3 coding DNA: TGTGCCAGCAGCCTCCTCCCCGTAGTAGCGGGCCTTTACGAGCAGTACTTC. Its translation is CASSLLPVVAGLYEQYF. The chain recombines TRBV28 with TRBJ2-7, with 7 nucleotides matching TRBD2. V was clipped by 6 bases and J by 4 bases; unmatched bases: 18. This CDR3 has 17 residues. Germline V gene data show CDR1 as MDHEN and CDR2 as SYDVKM. The complete variable domain, with remaining parts taken from reference TRBV28 and TRBJ2-7, reads DVKVTQSSRYLVKRTGEKVFLECVQDMDHENMFWYRQDPGLGLRLIYFSYDVKMKEKGDIPEGYSVSREKKERFSLILESASTNQTSMYLCASSLLPVVAGLYEQYFGPGTRLTVT.